The present entry profiles one TCR beta chain with its context. CDR3 length equals 14 residues. V dropped 3 bases and J dropped 2 bases, with 5 bases sitting between them. Germline V gene lookup returns CDR1 WNHNN and CDR2 SYGVQD (reference sequence). The data derive from a study of control samples from healthy donors and cancer patients. TCRdb's copy holds only in-frame clones and misses some; the assay was immunoSEQ multiplex PCR. The sample lists around 130,000 clones; roughly 89% were seen once. The receptor was isolated from a man in his thirties or forties in good health. Sequenced sample: blood. This chain connects TRBV10-1 to TRBJ2-6, with D unresolved. In nucleotides, the CDR3 is TGCGCCAGCAGTGAATATGCTGGGGCCAACGTCCTGACTTTC. It encodes CASSEYAGANVLTF.